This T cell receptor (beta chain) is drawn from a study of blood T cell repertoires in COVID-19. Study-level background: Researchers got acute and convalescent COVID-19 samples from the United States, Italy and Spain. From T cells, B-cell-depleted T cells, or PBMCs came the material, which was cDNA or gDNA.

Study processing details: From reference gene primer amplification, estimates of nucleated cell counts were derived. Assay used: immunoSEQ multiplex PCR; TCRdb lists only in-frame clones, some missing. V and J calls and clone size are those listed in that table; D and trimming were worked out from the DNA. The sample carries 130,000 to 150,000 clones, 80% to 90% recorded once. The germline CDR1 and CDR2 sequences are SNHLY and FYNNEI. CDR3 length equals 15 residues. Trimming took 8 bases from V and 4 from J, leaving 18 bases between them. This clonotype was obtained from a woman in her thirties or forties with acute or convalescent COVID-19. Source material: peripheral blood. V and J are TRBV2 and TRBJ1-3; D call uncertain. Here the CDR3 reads CASHLDSSLGNTIYF. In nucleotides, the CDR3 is TGTGCCAGCCACCTTGACTCTTCCCTAGGAAACACCATATATTTT. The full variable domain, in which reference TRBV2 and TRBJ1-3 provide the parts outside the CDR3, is EPEVTQTPSHQVTQMGQEVILRCVPISNHLYFYWYRQILGQKVEFLVSFYNNEISEKSEIFDDQFSVERPDGSNFTLKIRSTKLEDSAMYFCASHLDSSLGNTIYFGEGSWLTVV.